The sequence of this TCR beta chain was determined in a study of control samples from healthy donors and cancer patients. This table comes from immunoSEQ multiplex PCR, and its TCRdb copy is limited to in-frame clones, with some not included. Among roughly 59,000 clones listed, roughly 90% were seen once. V was shortened by 4 bases and J by 2 bases, with 12 bases between the two germline ends. The CDR3 totals 13 residues. Per the germline V gene, CDR1 is GTSNPN and CDR2 is SVGIG (reference sequence). The source material was PBMCs. This sequence joins TRBV30 and TRBJ2-7, with D perhaps matching TRBD1 or TRBD2 (5 bases each). The TCR originated in a man aged 35 to 55 with colorectal cancer. CDR3 bases: TGTGCCTGGAATGGGGGAGTGGCCTACGAGCAGTACTTC. Encoded protein: CAWNGGVAYEQYF.